A single sample gave rise to the 7 T cell receptor beta chains below, sequenced in a study of T cell repertoires in cytomegalovirus infection. In TCRdb, the reads were re-called with MiXCR into one record per CDR3 protein. The table lists about 920,000 distinct CDR3 sequences, around a third of them singletons, with 11% to 15% in the top ten. For these TCRs, the target antigens are not known. The specimen was cultured CD8+ T cells from PBMCs, collected from culture after CMV antigen stimulation. Receptors were obtained from a human donor in good health (CMV status not recorded). Some clones in this sample may be carry-over from other donors' samples.

This clonotype was counted ten times or more. V and J are TRBV7-8 and TRBJ2-2; D call uncertain. Trimming removed 1 base at V and 2 bases at J, with 8 bases between. The germline CDR1 and CDR2 sequences are SGHVS and FQNEAQ. The CDR3 covers 15 residues. CDR3 DNA sequence: TGTGCCAGCAGCTTAGTGGATTTCAACACCGGGGAGCTGTTTTTT. Translation gives CASSLVDFNTGELFF.

This clonotype was counted only a few times. The chain is built from TRBV2 and TRBJ1-2; TRBD1 agrees at 8 bases. Germline CDR1 SNHLY, CDR2 FYNNEI. The CDR3 contains 16 residues. V lost 5 bases to trimming and J lost 4 bases; unmatched junction nucleotides: 12. The CDR3 DNA reads TGTGCCAGCAGTTCCCGGACAGGGTACGGGCGCTATGGCTACACCTTC. This codes for CASSSRTGYGRYGYTF.

This clonotype came up a few times. The chain carries TRBV11-1 and TRBJ2-2, with TRBD1 identical over 12 bases. The CDR3 spans 18 residues. V lost 2 bases, J lost 5 bases, and 9 bases stayed unmatched. Germline assignment: CDR1 SGHAT and CDR2 FQDESV (reference sequence). In nucleotides, the CDR3 is TGTGCCAGCAGCTTATCCGGGACAGGGGGCGCGTGGACCGGGGAGCTGTTTTTT. The encoded protein is CASSLSGTGGAWTGELFF.

This clonotype was detected only a few times. The rearrangement joins TRBV6-6 to TRBJ1-1; the match to TRBD1 covers 7 bases. Germline V CDR1 and CDR2: MNHNY, SVGAGI (reference sequence). The CDR3 is 13 residues long. V lost 8 bases, J lost 4 bases, and 7 bases stayed unmatched. In DNA form, the CDR3 reads TGTGCCAGCGCTTTCTCAGGGGGCACTGAAGCTTTCTTT. Its protein is CASAFSGGTEAFF.

This rearrangement joins TRBV7-9 to TRBJ2-6, with 9 bases matching TRBD1. This CDR3 is built from 19 residues. The germline V gene has CDR1 SEHNR and CDR2 FQNEAQ (reference sequence). The trim removed 2 bases at V and 1 base at J, leaving 9 bases unmatched. CDR3: CASSLYSGTGRSGANVLTF. The CDR3 DNA is TGTGCCAGCAGCTTATACTCCGGGACAGGGAGGTCTGGGGCCAACGTCCTGACTTTC.

The CDR3 region is CASSQDMKRASLNEQFF. CDR3 DNA: TGTGCCAGCAGCCAAGACATGAAGCGGGCTTCGTTGAATGAGCAGTTCTTC. The chain employs TRBV3-1 and TRBJ2-1; D is perhaps TRBD2 (6 bases). This CDR3 is built from 17 residues. V gave up 0 bases and J gave up 7 bases, with 19 bases separating them. In germline, CDR1 is LGHDT, CDR2 YNNKEL (reference sequence).

The chain recombines TRBV6-5 with TRBJ1-6; no firm D call. The CDR3 loop spans 15 amino acids. CDR1 is MNHEY and CDR2 is SVGAGI in the germline V gene. V dropped 7 bases and J dropped 4 bases, with 14 bases sitting between them. The CDR3 loop is CASMPRVFYNSPLHF. The CDR3, as DNA: TGTGCCAGCATGCCCCGGGTTTTTTATAATTCACCCCTCCACTTT.